The 17 T cell receptor beta chains in this list originate from one sample, sequenced in a study of T-cell reconstitution after alpha-beta-depleted transplantation in children. A TCRbeta library incorporating unique molecular identifiers was prepared. TCRdb analysed the PCR reads with MiXCR anew, one entry per CDR3 protein. The sample records about 4,900 distinct CDR3 sequences, approximately 30% being singletons. Source: PBMCs, mostly from graft donor cells, taken 60 days after TCRalphabeta/CD19-depleted stem cell transplant. The receptor set was obtained from a male patient aged 2-9 years who had a stem cell transplant for acute lymphoblastic leukemia, so the T cells may come from the graft donor.

In its sample, this clonotype ranks as medium-sized (0.01 to 0.1%). The V gene is TRBV11-1, the J gene TRBJ2-5; the match to TRBD1 covers 11 bases. In germline, CDR1 is SGHAT, CDR2 FQDESV (reference sequence). This CDR3 comprises 18 residues. Germline trimming cut 6 bases from V and 0 bases from J; bases unmatched to any gene: 12. For the CDR3, the DNA is TGTGCCAGCAGTGCTGGGGACAGGGGGATCAAATACCAAGAGACCCAGTACTTC. Amino acids: CASSAGDRGIKYQETQYF.

This clonotype was recorded many times. This chain connects TRBV10-3 to TRBJ2-7; D gene ambiguous. V lost 7 bases and J lost 0, with 10 bases in between. CDR1 ENHRY and CDR2 SYGVKD come from the germline V gene. The CDR3 is 13 amino acids. In DNA form, the CDR3 reads TGTGCCATCATGGGGTCGAGCTCCTACGAGCAGTACTTC. Translated: CAIMGSSSYEQYF.

In this sample, this clonotype is medium-sized. V and J are TRBV27 and TRBJ2-7, with a tentative D call TRBD2 (6 bases). CDR1 is MNHEY and CDR2 is SMNVEV in the germline V gene (reference sequence). Trimming took off 2 bases at V and 0 bases at J, with 14 bases between the two ends. This CDR3 has 16 residues. CDR3 region: CASSLRRGSDSYEQYF. The CDR3 bases are TGTGCCAGCAGTTTACGGCGGGGCTCTGACTCCTACGAGCAGTACTTC.

This clonotype showed up many times. The CDR3 reads CASRYSVRGTGELFF. In DNA form, the CDR3 reads TGTGCCAGCAGGTATTCTGTCAGGGGGACCGGGGAGCTGTTTTTT. This chain joins TRBV28 and TRBJ2-2; 7 bases are a match to TRBD1. The germline gives CDR1 MDHEN, CDR2 SYDVKM. The CDR3 sequence is 15 residues long. The V gene end was trimmed by 6 bases and the J gene end by 5 bases; junction bases not matched to a gene: 9.

The sample holds many counts of this clonotype. The chain recombines TRBV18 with TRBJ2-5; tentative D call: TRBD1 (6 bases). Germline V lookup: CDR1 KGHSH, CDR2 LQKENI. The CDR3 sequence is 13 residues long. V was pared by 3 bases and J by 4 bases, with 9 bases between. The CDR3 loop reads CASSPGQRETQYF. CDR3 bases: TGTGCCAGCTCACCGGGACAACGAGAGACCCAGTACTTC.

This clonotype came up many times. The rearrangement uses TRBV5-1 and TRBJ2-3, with 14 bases fitting TRBD2. V lost 4 bases and J lost 3; bases outside the gene matches: 4. This CDR3 has 16 residues. CDR1 SGHRS and CDR2 YFSETQ come from the germline V gene. The chain's CDR3 is CASSLGLAGGTDTQYF. The CDR3 DNA reads TGCGCCAGCAGCCTCGGACTAGCGGGAGGAACAGATACGCAGTATTTT.

This clonotype was counted a single time. An end of the junction differs from the germline gene, which may be a read error. V gene TRBV11-1 combines with J gene TRBJ2-3; possible D gene TRBD1, 5 bases. The CDR3 is made up of 16 amino acids. Germline V gene data show CDR1 as SGHAT and CDR2 as FQDESV (reference sequence). CDR3 loop: CASSVAGRGGSDTQYF. In nucleotides, the CDR3 is TGTGCCAGCAGCGTAGCTGGTAGGGGTGGGTCAGATACGCAGTATTTT. The full variable domain, in which reference TRBV11-1 and TRBJ2-3 provide the parts outside the CDR3, is EAEVAQSPRYKITEKSQAVAFWCDPISGHATLYWYRQILGQGPELLVQFQDESVVDDSQLPKDRFSAERLKGVDSTLKIQPAELGDSAMYLCASSVAGRGGSDTQYFGPGTRLTVL.

This clonotype was seen many times. J is TRBJ1-5 and V is TRBV7-9; TRBD1 is a possible D gene (6 bases). CDR1 SEHNR and CDR2 FQNEAQ come from the germline V gene (reference sequence). This CDR3 region has 16 residues. V lost 4 bases, J lost 4 bases, and 17 bases lay in between. The CDR3 bases are TGTGCCAGCAGCTCCGTGGGGCAGGGGAGGAATCAGCCCCAGCATTTT. This encodes CASSSVGQGRNQPQHF. The whole variable domain, filled in from reference TRBV7-9 and TRBJ1-5, reads DTGVSQNPRHKITKRGQNVTFRCDPISEHNRLYWYRQTLGQGPEFLTYFQNEAQLEKSRLLSDRFSAERPKGSFSTLEIQRTEQGDSAMYLCASSSVGQGRNQPQHFGDGTRLSIL.

Here the CDR3 reads CASCRDRAQETQYF. In DNA, the CDR3 is TGTGCCAGTTGCAGGGACAGGGCCCAAGAGACCCAGTACTTC. This chain connects TRBV5-5 to TRBJ2-5; 9 nucleotides align to TRBD1. The CDR3 runs to 14 residues. V dropped 8 bases and J dropped 1; count of bases not matched to a gene: 6. Germline CDR1 and CDR2: SGHKS and YYEKEE (reference sequence).

This clonotype was seen ten or more times. This chain links TRBV7-9 with TRBJ2-3, with D unresolved. This CDR3 spans 11 amino acids. CDR1 and CDR2 from the germline V gene are SEHNR and FQNEAQ (reference sequence). Trimming shortened V by 5 bases and J by 6 bases, and 6 bases separated the two germline ends. CDR3 sequence: CASSLKDTQYF. CDR3 bases: TGTGCCAGCAGCCTAAAGGATACGCAGTATTTT.

In this sample, this clonotype is medium-sized (0.01 to 0.1%). This chain uses TRBV7-9 with TRBJ2-7, with D possibly being TRBD2 (5 bases). V was pared by 2 bases and J by 4 bases, with 9 bases between. CDR1 is SEHNR and CDR2 is FQNEAQ in the germline V gene (reference sequence). This CDR3 is 13 amino acids long. The CDR3 DNA is TGTGCCAGCAGCTTAAATCGAGGGTACGAGCAGTACTTC. Translation: CASSLNRGYEQYF.

A few counts support this clonotype. The chain couples TRBV4-2 to TRBJ2-2, with unresolved D. V lost 4 bases, J lost 1 base, and 4 bases lay in between. This CDR3 spans 13 amino acids. CDR1 is LGHNA and CDR2 is YNFKEQ in the germline V gene. CDR3 coding DNA: TGTGCCAGCAGCCCCTTGAACACCGGGGAGCTGTTTTTT. Translation gives CASSPLNTGELFF.

This clonotype appeared many times. The gene calls are TRBV6-6 and TRBJ2-5; D possibly corresponds to TRBD2 (5 bases). V lost 6 bases and J lost 0, with 11 bases in between. Germline lookup yields CDR1 MNHNY and CDR2 SVGAGI (reference sequence). CDR3 length: 14 amino acids. CDR3 amino acids: CASRPSGHQETQYF. CDR3 bases: TGTGCCAGCAGACCAAGCGGCCACCAAGAGACCCAGTACTTC.

This clonotype is categorized as medium-sized. The gene calls are TRBV5-1 and TRBJ1-2; weak D call: TRBD1 (5 bases). The CDR3 covers 15 residues. Per germline, CDR1 SGHRS and CDR2 YFSETQ. The V end was cut by 0 bases, the J end by 0 bases, with 9 bases between. This CDR3 is CASSLGGRANYGYTF. CDR3 coding DNA: TGCGCCAGCAGCTTGGGGGGCAGAGCTAACTATGGCTACACCTTC.

This clonotype has at least ten counts. This chain uses TRBV2 with TRBJ1-5; 7 bases line up with TRBD1. The V and J ends lost 6 bases and 8 bases, in that order; junction bases with no gene match: 10. Germline CDR1 is SNHLY and CDR2 is FYNNEI. The CDR3 length is 14 residues. The CDR3 DNA follows: TGTGCCAGCAGGGATGACAGGGAAGGCAAGCCCCAGCATTTT. It encodes CASRDDREGKPQHF.

The rearrangement uses TRBV28 and TRBJ2-1; weak D call: TRBD2 (6 bases). Trimming removed 8 bases at V and 2 bases at J, with 13 bases between. The CDR3 length is 14 residues. Germline V gene data show CDR1 as MDHEN and CDR2 as SYDVKM. CDR3 in DNA: TGTGCCAGCCCGGGGGTTCCCCCCTACAATGAGCAGTTCTTC. Translated, it gives CASPGVPPYNEQFF.

Ten or more counts support this clonotype. V usage is TRBV5-4 and J usage is TRBJ2-5, with D possibly TRBD1 on 6 matching bases. This CDR3 region has 13 residues. Per germline, CDR1 SGHNT and CDR2 YYREEE (reference sequence). V was trimmed by 0 bases and J by 5 bases, leaving 8 bases between them. The CDR3 protein is CASSLDREETQYF. Here the CDR3 DNA reads TGTGCCAGCAGCTTGGACAGGGAGGAGACCCAGTACTTC.